This T cell receptor (beta chain) was recorded in a study of T-cell memory formation after mild COVID-19. V was shortened by 0 bases and J by 2 bases, with 12 bases between the two germline ends. The CDR3 runs to 16 residues. Germline loops: CDR1 SGHTA, CDR2 FQGNSA. This clonotype appeared many times. TCRdb fed the 5' RACE reads into MiXCR, producing one record per CDR3 protein. The profile covers 380,000 or so distinct CDR3 sequences, with roughly 15% appearing a single time and approximately 21% taken by the ten largest. The chain uses TRBV7-2 and TRBJ2-3; possibly TRBD2 for D (6 bases). Source material: PBMCs or a T cell subset sorted from them (not recorded which). The receptor's source is a man aged 18 to 30 who had mild COVID-19 (a few samples of this study predate the infection). Cell type and time point are not known. The CDR3: CASSLARGLHTDTQYF. CDR3 nucleotide sequence: TGTGCCAGCAGCTTAGCGCGGGGACTCCACACAGATACGCAGTATTTT. Looking up the rest from reference TRBV7-2 and TRBJ2-3 gives the full variable domain: GAGVSQSPSNKVTEKGKDVELRCDPISGHTALYWYRQSLGQGLEFLIYFQGNSAPDKSGLPSDRFSAERTGGSVSTLTIQRTQQEDSAVYLCASSLARGLHTDTQYFGPGTRLTVL.